A selection of T cell receptor beta chains follows, all from one sample in a study of T-cell memory formation after mild COVID-19. TCRdb redid the calling of the 5' RACE reads with MiXCR, one entry per CDR3 protein. The sample includes more than 450,000 distinct CDR3 sequences, 15% to 20% seen only once; the top ten take approximately 12%. The sample was PBMCs or a T cell subset sorted from them (not recorded which). The receptors originated from an adult woman who had mild COVID-19 (a few samples of this study predate the infection). Cell type and time point are not known. CDR3s include the opening cysteine and the closing phenylalanine or tryptophan. A D gene is named only where the DNA matches it firmly. A row's size may be missing; if present it is once, few, many or a size class.

len: 14
j_gene: TRBJ1-6
abundance: NA
v_gene: TRBV5-1
d_gene: TRBD1
CDR3aa: CASSKGQGNSPLHF
CDR3nt: TGCGCCAGCAGCAAGGGACAGGGAAATTCACCCCTCCACTTT

len: 15
j_gene: TRBJ2-5
abundance: NA
v_gene: TRBV6-5
d_gene: NA
CDR3aa: CASSKGVTPQETQYF
CDR3nt: TGTGCCAGCAGTAAGGGGGTAACCCCCCAAGAGACCCAGTACTTC

len: 15
j_gene: TRBJ2-2
abundance: NA
v_gene: TRBV7-2
d_gene: NA
CDR3aa: CASSTQGLGTGELFF
CDR3nt: TGTGCCAGCAGCACACAGGGTCTTGGGACCGGGGAGCTGTTTTTT

len: 21
j_gene: TRBJ2-3
abundance: NA
v_gene: TRBV30
d_gene: TRBD2
CDR3aa: CAWSSGAFTRGGYLSTDTQYF
CDR3nt: TGTGCCTGGAGTTCAGGGGCTTTTACGCGGGGGGGTTACCTTAGCACAGATACGCAGTATTTT

len: 17
j_gene: TRBJ1-2
abundance: once
v_gene: TRBV25-1
d_gene: TRBD1
CDR3aa: CASSFSPGTGGGDGYTF
CDR3nt: TGTGCCAGCAGTTTTTCACCCGGGACAGGGGGCGGGGATGGCTACACCTTC

len: 15
j_gene: TRBJ2-1
abundance: NA
v_gene: TRBV7-9
d_gene: TRBD2
CDR3aa: CASSPTSGMAREQFF
CDR3nt: TGTGCCAGCAGCCCGACTAGCGGGATGGCCCGGGAGCAGTTCTTC

len: 14
j_gene: TRBJ2-7
abundance: NA
v_gene: TRBV27
d_gene: NA
CDR3aa: CASAGRDRSYEQYF
CDR3nt: TGTGCCAGCGCAGGGAGGGACAGGAGCTACGAGCAGTACTTC

len: 18
j_gene: TRBJ2-1
abundance: few
v_gene: TRBV21-1
d_gene: NA
CDR3aa: CASSDISSGGPPRNEQFF
CDR3nt: TGTGCCAGCAGCGACATTTCTAGCGGGGGACCCCCTAGGAATGAGCAGTTCTTC

len: 14
j_gene: TRBJ1-6
abundance: NA
v_gene: TRBV5-1
d_gene: TRBD1
CDR3aa: CASSLEQGSSPLHF
CDR3nt: TGCGCCAGCAGCTTGGAACAGGGGAGTTCACCCCTCCACTTT

len: 15
j_gene: TRBJ2-1
abundance: NA
v_gene: TRBV4-1
d_gene: TRBD1
CDR3aa: CASSRGQGAYNEQFF
CDR3nt: TGCGCCAGCAGCCGGGGACAGGGGGCATACAATGAGCAGTTCTTC

len: 15
j_gene: TRBJ1-2
abundance: NA
v_gene: TRBV5-1
d_gene: NA
CDR3aa: CASSLESATYYGYTF
CDR3nt: TGCGCCAGCAGCTTGGAATCAGCCACCTACTATGGCTACACCTTC

len: 15
j_gene: TRBJ2-7
abundance: few
v_gene: TRBV2
d_gene: NA
CDR3aa: CASSEGITSSYEQYF
CDR3nt: TGTGCCAGCAGTGAAGGGATCACAAGCTCCTACGAGCAGTACTTC

len: 13
j_gene: TRBJ1-6
abundance: NA
v_gene: TRBV27
d_gene: NA
CDR3aa: CASSMSMWSPLHF
CDR3nt: TGTGCCAGCAGTATGTCTATGTGGTCCCCCCTCCACTTT

len: 17
j_gene: TRBJ1-1
abundance: NA
v_gene: TRBV4-3
d_gene: TRBD1
CDR3aa: CASSQTENRGLNTEAFF
CDR3nt: TGCGCCAGCAGCCAAACCGAAAACAGGGGGCTGAACACTGAAGCTTTCTTT

len: 15
j_gene: TRBJ1-6
abundance: NA
v_gene: TRBV7-6
d_gene: NA
CDR3aa: CASSLEVGLESPLHF
CDR3nt: TGTGCCAGCAGCTTAGAAGTAGGGTTGGAATCACCCCTCCACTTT

len: 15
j_gene: TRBJ2-5
abundance: few
v_gene: TRBV1
d_gene: NA
CDR3aa: CTSSQLAGGRETQYF
CDR3nt: TGCACCAGCAGCCAACTGGCGGGGGGGAGGGAGACCCAGTACTTC

len: 14
j_gene: TRBJ2-7
abundance: NA
v_gene: TRBV27
d_gene: NA
CDR3aa: CATAQGTMGGEQYF
CDR3nt: TGTGCCACCGCACAGGGCACTATGGGGGGCGAGCAGTACTTC

len: 13
j_gene: TRBJ2-1
abundance: NA
v_gene: TRBV30
d_gene: TRBD2
CDR3aa: CAWDPRGGNEQFF
CDR3nt: TGTGCCTGGGACCCCCGGGGGGGCAATGAGCAGTTCTTC

len: 15
j_gene: TRBJ2-1
abundance: NA
v_gene: TRBV7-2
d_gene: TRBD2
CDR3aa: CASSPLAGGDGEQFF
CDR3nt: TGTGCCAGCAGCCCACTAGCGGGAGGGGATGGTGAGCAGTTCTTC

len: 16
j_gene: TRBJ1-1
abundance: NA
v_gene: TRBV7-9
d_gene: NA
CDR3aa: CASSLDWGLGDTEAFF
CDR3nt: TGTGCCAGCAGCTTAGATTGGGGTTTGGGGGACACTGAAGCTTTCTTT

len: 16
j_gene: TRBJ2-3
abundance: few
v_gene: TRBV7-9
d_gene: NA
CDR3aa: CASSLRQGPGTDTQYF
CDR3nt: TGTGCCAGCAGCCTACGGCAGGGACCTGGCACAGATACGCAGTATTTT

len: 16
j_gene: TRBJ1-1
abundance: NA
v_gene: TRBV11-2
d_gene: NA
CDR3aa: CASSLGRGLMNTEAFF
CDR3nt: TGTGCCAGCAGCTTAGGGAGAGGTCTTATGAACACTGAAGCTTTCTTT

len: 14
j_gene: TRBJ1-1
abundance: NA
v_gene: TRBV24-1
d_gene: NA
CDR3aa: CATSDPNLGTEAFF
CDR3nt: TGTGCCACCAGTGATCCCAATCTGGGCACTGAAGCTTTCTTT

len: 15
j_gene: TRBJ1-2
abundance: NA
v_gene: TRBV20-1
d_gene: NA
CDR3aa: CSARDRARPWYGYTF
CDR3nt: TGCAGTGCTAGAGATAGGGCCAGGCCCTGGTATGGCTACACCTTC

len: 22
j_gene: TRBJ1-5
abundance: NA
v_gene: TRBV6-6
d_gene: TRBD1
CDR3aa: CASSYSRFQGAMGTDSNQPQHF
CDR3nt: TGTGCCAGCAGTTACTCAAGATTTCAGGGGGCTATGGGTACCGATAGCAATCAGCCCCAGCATTTT

len: 18
j_gene: TRBJ2-2
abundance: NA
v_gene: TRBV7-9
d_gene: NA
CDR3aa: CASSLGIVGGTNTGELFF
CDR3nt: TGTGCCAGCAGCTTAGGGATAGTCGGCGGGACGAACACCGGGGAGCTGTTTTTT

len: 13
j_gene: TRBJ2-7
abundance: few
v_gene: TRBV12-3/TRBV12-4
d_gene: NA
CDR3aa: CATKQGRSYEQYF
CDR3nt: TGTGCCACCAAACAGGGGAGGTCCTACGAGCAGTACTTC

len: 17
j_gene: TRBJ2-3
abundance: few
v_gene: TRBV4-2
d_gene: TRBD2
CDR3aa: CASSQLRGGGGTDTQYF
CDR3nt: TGTGCCAGCAGCCAACTGCGGGGCGGGGGGGGCACAGATACGCAGTATTTT

len: 14
j_gene: TRBJ2-7
abundance: few
v_gene: TRBV13
d_gene: NA
CDR3aa: CASSLASWADEQYF
CDR3nt: TGTGCCAGCAGCTTGGCTTCCTGGGCGGACGAGCAGTACTTC